This T cell receptor beta chain was retrieved from a study of vaccination and CD4 T cells after COVID-19. Broader study findings: Post-vaccination, and not before, a median about 90% of reactive clones appeared in convalescent patients.

This clonotype has just one count. Its antigen is as yet unknown. The treatment: 10-day PBMC culture with coronavirus spike peptide pools or control peptides (ViraFEST assay). At the Johns Hopkins FTIC core, DNA taken from cultured CD4+ T cells was sequenced by way of the Oncomine TCR Beta short-read assay. Cultures of CD4+ T cells served as the source for extracting genomic DNA. One entry per CDR3 protein results from TCRdb running MiXCR on the PCR reads. The sample lists 1,500 to 2,500 distinct CDR3 sequences, roughly 57% occurring once. The CDR3 is 15 residues long. Looked up from germline, CDR1 is LNHNV and CDR2 is YYDKDF (reference sequence). Trimming left V 1 base short and J 3 bases short, with 12 bases between.

The TCR sequence derives from a human donor who had recovered from COVID-19. V is TRBV15 and J is TRBJ2-5; no clear D gene. Source: CD4+ T cells from blood, cultured in vitro, taken after SARS-CoV-2 vaccination. The CDR3 DNA sequence: TGTGCCACCAGCAGAGGAGGCGACCCAGAAGAGACCCAGTACTTC. Protein product: CATSRGGDPEETQYF.